This record concerns one TCR beta chain sequence. These data belong to a study of CD8 T cells in Susac syndrome. Sequencing of TCR beta covered CD8+ and CD4+ T cells obtained from blood. Both CD4+ and CD8+ T cells were negatively isolated, and TEMRA cells underwent FACS enrichment. J lost 8 bases, V lost 6 bases, and 6 bases had no gene match. This CDR3 comprises 13 residues. Germline V CDR1 and CDR2: MNHNY, SVGAGI (reference sequence). RNA in amounts of roughly 0.45 to 1 ug was reverse transcribed with random hexamers. Amplification of TCR beta CDR3 spanned 54 Vbeta and 13 Jbeta via immunoSEQ multiplex PCR. TCRdb itself ran the immunoSEQ multiplex PCR reads through MiXCR, one entry per CDR3 protein. The sample carries some 450,000 distinct CDR3 sequences, 85% to 90% recorded once.

The sequenced material came from CD8+ T cells from PBMCs. The rearrangement uses TRBV6-6 and TRBJ1-1; 10 nucleotides agree with TRBD1. The TCR originated in a human donor with multiple sclerosis. The CDR3 sequence is CASRLGQGSEAFF. In DNA, the CDR3 is TGTGCCAGCAGGTTGGGACAGGGGTCAGAAGCTTTCTTT.